The T cell receptor beta chain described here comes from a study of human T cells and chemical hapten exposure. At the level of the study: On roughly 2 cm by roughly 2 cm of upper inner arm skin, sensitization was performed with 2% DPC. Study-wide points: High-frequency TCRs, those above 1 in 1000, stayed the same after DPC sensitization.

Germline lookup yields CDR1 LNHDA and CDR2 SQIVND (reference sequence). This CDR3 is built from 16 residues. V lost 1 base, J lost 3 bases, and 13 bases lay in between. Under the authors' procedure: Sample-level TCR yields exhibited a median of approximately 88,000, with a range of 23,224 to 690,600. MiXCR, run by TCRdb on the RACE reads, gives a single entry per CDR3 protein. Here the V and J calls rest on TCRdb's processing, not on the authors' analysis. The sample carries fewer than 150,000 distinct CDR3 sequences, roughly 13% recorded once. As regards this clonotype: Antigen unknown.

Time point meaning: patch test 1, 2 weeks after DPC sensitization. The treatment: therapeutic diphenylcyclopropenone sensitization with weekly scalp DPC. The chain is built from TRBV19 and TRBJ2-1; the D call may be TRBD1 or TRBD2 (5 bases each). This receptor was identified in a man between 18 and 29 years old with alopecia areata. Some clones in this sample may be carry-over from other donors' samples. The material was whole blood, obtained in connection with sensitization to the hapten diphenylcyclopropenone (DPC). CDR3 bases: TGTGCCAGTAGTATAGGTGGTGGGGGTTTCTACAATGAGCAGTTCTTC. Translating it yields CASSIGGGGFYNEQFF.